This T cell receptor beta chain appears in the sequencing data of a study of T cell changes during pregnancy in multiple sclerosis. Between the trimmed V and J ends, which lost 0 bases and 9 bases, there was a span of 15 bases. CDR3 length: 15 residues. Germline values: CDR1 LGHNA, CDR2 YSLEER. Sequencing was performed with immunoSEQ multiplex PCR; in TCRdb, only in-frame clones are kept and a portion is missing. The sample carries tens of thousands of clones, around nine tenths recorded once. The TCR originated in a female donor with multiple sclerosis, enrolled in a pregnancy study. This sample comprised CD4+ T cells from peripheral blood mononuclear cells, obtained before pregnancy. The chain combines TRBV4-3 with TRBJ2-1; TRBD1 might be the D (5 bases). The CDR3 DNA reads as TGCGCCAGCAGCCAAGAGGCAGGGCTGGAGAGTGAGCAGTTCTTC. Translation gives CASSQEAGLESEQFF.